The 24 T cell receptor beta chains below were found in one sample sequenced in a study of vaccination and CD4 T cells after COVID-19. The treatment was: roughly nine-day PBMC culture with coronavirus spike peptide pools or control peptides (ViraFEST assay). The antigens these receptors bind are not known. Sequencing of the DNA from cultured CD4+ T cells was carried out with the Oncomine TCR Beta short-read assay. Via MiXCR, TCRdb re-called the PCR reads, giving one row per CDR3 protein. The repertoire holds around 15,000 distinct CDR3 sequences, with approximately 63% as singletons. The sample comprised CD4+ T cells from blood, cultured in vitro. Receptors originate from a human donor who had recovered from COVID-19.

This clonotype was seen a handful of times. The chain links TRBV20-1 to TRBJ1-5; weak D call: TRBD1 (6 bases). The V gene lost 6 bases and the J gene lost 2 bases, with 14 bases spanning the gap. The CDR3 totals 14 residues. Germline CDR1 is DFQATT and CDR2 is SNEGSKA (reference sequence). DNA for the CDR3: TGCAGTGCCACGAGGGCAGGGGGCAATCAGCCCCAGCATTTT. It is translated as CSATRAGGNQPQHF.

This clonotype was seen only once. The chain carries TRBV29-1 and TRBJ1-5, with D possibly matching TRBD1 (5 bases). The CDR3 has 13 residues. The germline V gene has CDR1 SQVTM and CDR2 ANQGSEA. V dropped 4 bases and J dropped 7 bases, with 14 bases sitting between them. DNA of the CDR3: TGCAGCGTTGTTAGGGCCTCAGGGCAGCCCCAGCATTTT. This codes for CSVVRASGQPQHF.

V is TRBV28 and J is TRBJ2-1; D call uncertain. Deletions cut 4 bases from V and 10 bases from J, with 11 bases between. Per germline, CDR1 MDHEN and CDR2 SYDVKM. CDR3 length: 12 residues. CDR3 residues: CASSSSYWEQFF. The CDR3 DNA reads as TGTGCCAGCAGTTCGTCTTACTGGGAGCAGTTCTTC.

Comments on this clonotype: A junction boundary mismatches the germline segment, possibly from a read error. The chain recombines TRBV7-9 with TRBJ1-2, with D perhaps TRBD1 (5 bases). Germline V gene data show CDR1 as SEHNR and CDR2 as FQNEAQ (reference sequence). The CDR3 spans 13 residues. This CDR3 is CPSSLGTFYGYTF. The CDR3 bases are TGTCCCAGCAGCCTCGGGACGTTCTACGGCTACACCTTC.

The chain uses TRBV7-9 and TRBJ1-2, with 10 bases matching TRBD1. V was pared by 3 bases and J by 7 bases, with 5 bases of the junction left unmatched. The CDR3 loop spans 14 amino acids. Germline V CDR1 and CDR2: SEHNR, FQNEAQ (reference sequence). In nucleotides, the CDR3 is TGTGCCAGCAGCTTGGGACAGGGGTTTACTGGCTACACCTTC. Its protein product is CASSLGQGFTGYTF.

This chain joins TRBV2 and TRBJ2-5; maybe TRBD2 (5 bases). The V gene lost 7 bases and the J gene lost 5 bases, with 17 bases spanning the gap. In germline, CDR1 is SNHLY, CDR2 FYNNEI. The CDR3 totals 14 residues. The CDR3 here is CASIVRVGGETQYF. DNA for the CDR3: TGTGCCAGCATAGTTCGAGTTGGAGGCGAGACCCAGTACTTC.

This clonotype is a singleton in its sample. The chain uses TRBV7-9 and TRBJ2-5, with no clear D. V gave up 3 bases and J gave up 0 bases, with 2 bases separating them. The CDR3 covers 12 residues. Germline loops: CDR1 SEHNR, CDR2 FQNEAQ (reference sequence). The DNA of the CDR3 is TGTGCCAGCAGCTTGTACCAAGAGACCCAGTACTTC. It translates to CASSLYQETQYF.

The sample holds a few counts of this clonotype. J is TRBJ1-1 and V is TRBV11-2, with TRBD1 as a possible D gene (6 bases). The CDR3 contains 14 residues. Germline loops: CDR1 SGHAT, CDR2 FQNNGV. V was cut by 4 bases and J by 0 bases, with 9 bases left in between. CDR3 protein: CASSSDSMNTEAFF. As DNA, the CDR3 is TGTGCCAGCAGCTCGGACAGCATGAACACTGAAGCTTTCTTT.

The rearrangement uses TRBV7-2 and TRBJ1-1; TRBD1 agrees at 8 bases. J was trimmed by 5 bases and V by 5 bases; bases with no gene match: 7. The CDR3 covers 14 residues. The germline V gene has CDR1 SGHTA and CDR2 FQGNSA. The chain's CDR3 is CASSPGQGWTEAFF. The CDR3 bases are TGTGCCAGCAGCCCCGGACAGGGTTGGACTGAAGCTTTCTTT.

CDR3 DNA: TGTGCCAGCAGCATTACTAGCGGGATACCCTACGAGCAGTACTTC. Translating gives CASSITSGIPYEQYF. J is TRBJ2-7 and V is TRBV21-1; the D call in the table, TRBD2, was not verified against the DNA. TRBV21-1 is reported as a pseudogene. This CDR3 contains 15 residues.

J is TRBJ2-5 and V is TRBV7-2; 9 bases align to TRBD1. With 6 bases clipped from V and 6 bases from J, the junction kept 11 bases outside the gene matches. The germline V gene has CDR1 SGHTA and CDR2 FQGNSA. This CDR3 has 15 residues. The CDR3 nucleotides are TGTGCCAGCAGTTTGTCCGGGACAGGGTTTAAGACCCAGTACTTC. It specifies CASSLSGTGFKTQYF.

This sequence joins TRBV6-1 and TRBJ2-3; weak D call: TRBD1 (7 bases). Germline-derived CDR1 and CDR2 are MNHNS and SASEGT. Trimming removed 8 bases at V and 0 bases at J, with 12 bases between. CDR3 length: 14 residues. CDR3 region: CASRRGLSTDTQYF. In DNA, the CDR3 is TGTGCCAGCCGGAGGGGGCTGAGCACAGATACGCAGTATTTT.

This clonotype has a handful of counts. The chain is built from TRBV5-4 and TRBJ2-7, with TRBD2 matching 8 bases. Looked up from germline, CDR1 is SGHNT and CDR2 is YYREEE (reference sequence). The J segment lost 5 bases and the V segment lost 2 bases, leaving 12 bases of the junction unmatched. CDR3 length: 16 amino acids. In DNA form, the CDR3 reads TGTGCCAGCAGCTTCTCTTTAACGGGAGGGAAGAACGAGCAGTACTTC. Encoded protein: CASSFSLTGGKNEQYF.

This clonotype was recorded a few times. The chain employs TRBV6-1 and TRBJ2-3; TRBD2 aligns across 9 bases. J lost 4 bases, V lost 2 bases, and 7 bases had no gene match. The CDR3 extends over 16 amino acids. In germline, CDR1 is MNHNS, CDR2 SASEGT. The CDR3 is CASSETTSGRADTQYF. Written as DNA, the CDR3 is TGTGCCAGCAGTGAAACGACTAGCGGAAGGGCAGATACGCAGTATTTT.

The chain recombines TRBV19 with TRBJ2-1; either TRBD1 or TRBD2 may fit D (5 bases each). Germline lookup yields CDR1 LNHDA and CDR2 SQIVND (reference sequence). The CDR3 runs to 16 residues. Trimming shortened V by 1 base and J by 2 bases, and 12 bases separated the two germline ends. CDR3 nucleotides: TGTGCCAGTAGTATAGCGGGGACCTACCCCTACAATGAGCAGTTCTTC. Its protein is CASSIAGTYPYNEQFF.

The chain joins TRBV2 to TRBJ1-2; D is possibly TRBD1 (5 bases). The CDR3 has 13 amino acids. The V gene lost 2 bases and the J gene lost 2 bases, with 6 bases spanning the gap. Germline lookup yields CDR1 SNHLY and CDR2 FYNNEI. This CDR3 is CASSERQNYGYTF. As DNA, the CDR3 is TGTGCCAGCAGTGAAAGACAGAACTATGGCTACACCTTC. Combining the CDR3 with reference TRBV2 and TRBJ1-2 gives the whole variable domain EPEVTQTPSHQVTQMGQEVILRCVPISNHLYFYWYRQILGQKVEFLVSFYNNEISEKSEIFDDQFSVERPDGSNFTLKIRSTKLEDSAMYFCASSERQNYGYTFGSGTRLTVV.

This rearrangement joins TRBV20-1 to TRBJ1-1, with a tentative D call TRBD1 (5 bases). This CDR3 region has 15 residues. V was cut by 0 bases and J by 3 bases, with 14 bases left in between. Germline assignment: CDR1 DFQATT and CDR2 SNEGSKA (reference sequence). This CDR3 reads CSARDRRVGDTEAFF. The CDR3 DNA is TGCAGTGCTAGAGATCGGAGGGTAGGGGACACTGAAGCTTTCTTT.

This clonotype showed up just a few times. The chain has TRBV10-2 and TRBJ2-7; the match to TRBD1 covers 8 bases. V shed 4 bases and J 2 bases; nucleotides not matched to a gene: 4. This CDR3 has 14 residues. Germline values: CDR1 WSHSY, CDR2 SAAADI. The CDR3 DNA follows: TGCGCCAGCAGTGGGGGACAGGTTACCTACGAGCAGTACTTC. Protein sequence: CASSGGQVTYEQYF.

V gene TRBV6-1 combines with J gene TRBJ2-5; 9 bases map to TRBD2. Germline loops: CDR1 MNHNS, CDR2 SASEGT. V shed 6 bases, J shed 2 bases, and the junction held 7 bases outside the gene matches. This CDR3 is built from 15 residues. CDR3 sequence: CASSELAGLQETQYF. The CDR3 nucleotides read TGTGCCAGCAGCGAGCTAGCGGGGTTACAAGAGACCCAGTACTTC.

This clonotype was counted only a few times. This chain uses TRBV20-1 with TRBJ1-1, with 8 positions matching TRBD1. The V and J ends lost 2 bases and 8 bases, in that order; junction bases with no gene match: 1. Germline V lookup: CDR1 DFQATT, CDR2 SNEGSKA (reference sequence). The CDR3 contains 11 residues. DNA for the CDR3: TGCAGTGCTAGACGGGACAGGGAAGCTTTCTTT. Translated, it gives CSARRDREAFF.

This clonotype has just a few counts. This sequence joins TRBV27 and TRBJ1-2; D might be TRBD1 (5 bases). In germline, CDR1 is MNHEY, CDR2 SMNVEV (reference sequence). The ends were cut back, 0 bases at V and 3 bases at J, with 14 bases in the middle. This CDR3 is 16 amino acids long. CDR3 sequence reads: CASSLSRPAGYYGYTF. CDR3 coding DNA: TGTGCCAGCAGTTTATCCCGCCCGGCAGGGTACTATGGCTACACCTTC.

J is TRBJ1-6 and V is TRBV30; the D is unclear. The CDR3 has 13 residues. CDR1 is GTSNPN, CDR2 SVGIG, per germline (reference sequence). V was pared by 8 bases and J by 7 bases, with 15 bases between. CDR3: CAHNRGPNSPLHF. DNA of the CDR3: TGTGCCCACAACCGGGGTCCCAATTCACCCCTCCACTTT.

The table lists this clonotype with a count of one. CDR3 in DNA: TGCAGTGCTAGAGATACGGCTGGCTGGAAGACCCAGTACTTC. It codes for CSARDTAGWKTQYF. This sequence joins TRBV20-1 and TRBJ2-5; D is unclear. Germline assignment: CDR1 DFQATT and CDR2 SNEGSKA (reference sequence). The CDR3 totals 14 residues. V was cut by 0 bases and J by 6 bases, with 14 bases left in between.

The CDR3 DNA is TGTGCCAGCAGCTTAGTCCGGGGGCGTTCCTACGAGCAGTACTTC. Protein: CASSLVRGRSYEQYF. The chain couples TRBV7-9 to TRBJ2-7; D might be TRBD1 or TRBD2, each matching 6 bases. V was trimmed by 1 base and J by 1 base, leaving 11 bases between them. The CDR3 contains 15 residues. Germline V CDR1 and CDR2: SEHNR, FQNEAQ (reference sequence). Together with reference TRBV7-9 and TRBJ2-7, the CDR3 gives the full variable domain: DTGVSQNPRHKITKRGQNVTFRCDPISEHNRLYWYRQTLGQGPEFLTYFQNEAQLEKSRLLSDRFSAERPKGSFSTLEIQRTEQGDSAMYLCASSLVRGRSYEQYFGPGTRLTVT.